This T cell receptor beta chain was sequenced in a study of T-cell memory formation after mild COVID-19. TCRdb re-called the 5' RACE reads with MiXCR, one entry per CDR3 protein. The top ten hold roughly 8.3% of the sample, which has about 560,000 distinct CDR3 sequences, 20% to 25% seen once. This clonotype was seen more than once but under ten times. This TCR came from an adult woman who had mild COVID-19 (a few samples of this study predate the infection). Cell type and time point are not known. Material: PBMCs or a T cell subset sorted from them (not recorded which).

The CDR3 reads CASSRSVAVPTETQYF. The CDR3 bases are TGCGCCAGCAGCCGCAGTGTAGCGGTACCAACAGAGACCCAGTACTTC. The chain recombines TRBV4-3 with TRBJ2-5; TRBD2 might be the D (6 bases). Trimming left V 4 bases short and J 4 bases short, with 19 bases between. The CDR3 extends over 16 amino acids. Germline values: CDR1 LGHNA, CDR2 YSLEER.